One and the same sample provided the 21 T cell receptor beta chains below, sequenced in a study of HIV-infected patients and healthy controls. TCRdb processed the 5' RACE reads anew with MiXCR; each CDR3 protein has one entry. The table has some 67,000 distinct CDR3 sequences, about a sixth seen once. Input material: CD4+ T cells from blood. The receptors shown here come from a human donor in good health.

This clonotype was found many times. The rearrangement uses TRBV6-2 or TRBV6-3 and TRBJ2-1; D unresolved. Germline CDR1 MNHEY, CDR2 SVGEGT. Trimming removed 4 bases from V and 7 bases from J, with 5 bases in between. There are 11 residues in the CDR3. The DNA of the CDR3 is TGTGCCAGCAGTTTGGGGAATGAGCAGTTCTTC. Translation: CASSLGNEQFF.

This clonotype was seen many times. V is TRBV20-1 and J is TRBJ2-4, with a possible D match to TRBD2 (5 bases). The V gene lost 4 bases and the J gene lost 8 bases, with 21 bases spanning the gap. CDR1 DFQATT and CDR2 SNEGSKA come from the germline V gene (reference sequence). The length of the CDR3 is 15 residues. The CDR3 nucleotides read TGCAGTGCTACTAATCCACCCAGACTACGGGACATTCAGTACTTC. Protein: CSATNPPRLRDIQYF.

The V call is TRBV29-1, the J call TRBJ1-2; D not resolved. The CDR3 is 13 residues long. The V and J ends lost 6 bases and 5 bases respectively, with 16 bases between them. CDR1 and CDR2 (germline): SQVTM, ANQGSEA. In nucleotides, the CDR3 is TGCAGCGTAAGGGAGTCAGCCCAGTATGGCTACACCTTC. This sequence encodes CSVRESAQYGYTF.

The chain links TRBV6-5 to TRBJ2-5, with TRBD2 matching over 15 bases. The CDR3 is 16 residues long. Losses at the gene ends were 0 bases for V and 4 bases for J; bases not matched to a gene: 0. CDR1 is MNHEY and CDR2 is SVGAGI in the germline V gene. CDR3 sequence reads: CASSYSGLAGGETQYF. The CDR3 bases are TGTGCCAGCAGTTACTCGGGACTAGCGGGGGGAGAGACCCAGTACTTC.

In its sample, this clonotype was seen many times. The V and J genes are TRBV7-2 and TRBJ2-7; D unresolved. The CDR3 has 12 amino acids. The germline CDR1 and CDR2 sequences are SGHTA and FQGNSA. V lost 6 bases and J 4 bases, leaving 10 bases between the germline ends. The CDR3 spells CASSFAGYEQYF. The CDR3 DNA sequence: TGTGCCAGCAGTTTTGCCGGATACGAGCAGTACTTC.

This clonotype has ten or more counts. This rearrangement joins TRBV20-1 to TRBJ1-2; maybe TRBD1 (5 bases). V was pared by 3 bases and J by 4 bases, with 9 bases between. This CDR3 is built from 12 residues. The germline gives CDR1 DFQATT, CDR2 SNEGSKA (reference sequence). The CDR3 spells CSARTGTYGYTF. The CDR3 DNA is TGCAGTGCTAGGACGGGGACCTATGGCTACACCTTC.

The CDR3 here is CASSRIQAVNEKLFF. CDR3 DNA sequence: TGCGCCAGCAGCCGGATACAGGCGGTTAATGAAAAACTGTTTTTT. The genes are TRBV4-3 and TRBJ1-4; possible D gene TRBD1, 5 bases. CDR1 is LGHNA and CDR2 is YSLEER in the germline V gene. This CDR3 has 15 amino acids. V was cut by 4 bases and J by 4 bases, with 13 bases left in between.

The chain has TRBV27 and TRBJ1-5, with D perhaps matching TRBD1 (5 bases). The germline gives CDR1 MNHEY, CDR2 SMNVEV (reference sequence). Trimming removed 2 bases at V and 7 bases at J, with 18 bases between. The CDR3 has 16 amino acids. CDR3 DNA sequence: TGTGCCAGCAGTTTAATCGACTCCCTGGGGGTACAGCCCCAGCATTTT. This codes for CASSLIDSLGVQPQHF.

Comments on this clonotype: A much larger clone lies a single base off, so this may be a read error. A read error is likely, as this CDR3 ends without the conserved phenylalanine or tryptophan. The chain recombines TRBV6-2 or TRBV6-3 with TRBJ1-2; unclear D gene. CDR1 is MNHEY, CDR2 SVGEGT, per germline. The CDR3 totals 15 residues. V was trimmed by 4 bases and J by 7 bases, leaving 19 bases between them. The CDR3 here is CASSSDSGVRSGYTS. CDR3 nucleotide sequence: TGTGCCAGCAGTTCCGACTCTGGAGTTCGGTCTGGCTACACCTCC.

This clonotype was counted only a few times. The chain uses TRBV6-4 and TRBJ2-3; D not certain. The germline V and J ends were trimmed by 5 bases and 1 base, with 10 bases remaining between them. This CDR3 has 14 residues. Germline lookup yields CDR1 MRHNA and CDR2 SNTAGT. CDR3 in amino acids: CASSPHGRTDTQYF. Here the CDR3 DNA reads TGTGCCAGCAGTCCCCATGGGCGCACAGATACGCAGTATTTT.

This clonotype was detected a few times. This chain links TRBV12-3 or TRBV12-4 with TRBJ2-1; 8 positions agree with TRBD2. J gave up 2 bases and V 6 bases, and 9 bases lay outside the gene matches. The CDR3 runs 16 residues. Written as DNA, the CDR3 is TGTGCCAGCAGCCCTATCACTAGCGGTCCCTACAATGAGCAGTTCTTC. Its protein product is CASSPITSGPYNEQFF.

This clonotype was detected a few times. DNA for the CDR3: TGTGCCATCAGTGAGCCGGGACAGAAGAACACTGAAGCTTTCTTT. Translated: CAISEPGQKNTEAFF. This chain uses TRBV10-3 with TRBJ1-1; 7 nucleotides line up with TRBD1. Trimming removed 2 bases from V and 1 base from J; junction bases left unmatched: 4. Germline loops: CDR1 ENHRY, CDR2 SYGVKD. CDR3 size: 15 residues.

This clonotype was recorded many times. This chain links TRBV20-1 with TRBJ2-3; no clear D gene. Germline V gene lookup returns CDR1 DFQATT and CDR2 SNEGSKA (reference sequence). V was clipped by 5 bases and J by 3 bases, with 12 bases between them. There are 13 residues in the CDR3. The CDR3 sequence: CSAFPGRTDTQYF. Written as DNA, the CDR3 is TGCAGTGCTTTCCCTGGCCGAACAGATACGCAGTATTTT.

The table lists this clonotype with a few counts. The J gene is TRBJ1-1, the V gene TRBV7-2; D unresolved. V was shortened by 1 base and J by 2 bases, with 8 bases between the two germline ends. The germline V gene encodes CDR1 SGHTA and CDR2 FQGNSA. The CDR3 runs 14 residues. This CDR3 reads CASSLVWGNTEAFF. Here the CDR3 DNA reads TGTGCCAGCAGCTTAGTATGGGGAAACACTGAAGCTTTCTTT.

V gene TRBV13 combines with J gene TRBJ2-5; unclear D gene. Per germline, CDR1 PRHDT and CDR2 FYEKMQ (reference sequence). V lost 4 bases and J lost 4, with 19 bases in between. CDR3 length equals 16 residues. CDR3 bases: TGTGCCAGCAGCTCCCGATACGTCGGTCCGAGAGAGACCCAGTACTTC. Translated: CASSSRYVGPRETQYF.

This clonotype was counted many times. The genes are TRBV12-3 or TRBV12-4 and TRBJ2-2; TRBD1 aligns across 7 bases. This CDR3 region has 14 residues. V gave up 8 bases and J gave up 0 bases; unmatched junction bases: 3. The CDR3 coding sequence is TGTGCCAGCTTTGACAGGGCGAACACCGGGGAGCTGTTTTTT. Its translation: CASFDRANTGELFF.

This clonotype occurred many times. The rearrangement uses TRBV28 and TRBJ1-4; 8 bases map to TRBD1. The junction had 3 bases not matched to a gene; V was cut back by 2 bases and J by 4 bases. The germline CDR1 and CDR2 sequences are MDHEN and SYDVKM. This CDR3 comprises 15 residues. CDR3 DNA: TGTGCCAGCAGTTTAATAACAGGGGGTAATGAAAAACTGTTTTTT. This translates into CASSLITGGNEKLFF.

In this sample, this clonotype turned up many times. This rearrangement joins TRBV24-1 to TRBJ2-5; 7 bases fit TRBD1. Trimming at V came to 5 bases and at J to 1 base, leaving 3 bases not matched to a gene. The CDR3 extends over 14 amino acids. Germline CDR1 KGHDR, CDR2 SFDVKD. CDR3 DNA: TGTGCCACCAGTGGGGCAGGGGGCCAAGAGACCCAGTACTTC. Translated, it gives CATSGAGGQETQYF.

The CDR3 sequence is CASSAGTAGVKLFF. The CDR3 coding sequence is TGTGCCAGTAGTGCCGGGACAGCGGGGGTAAAACTGTTTTTT. The rearrangement joins TRBV19 to TRBJ1-4; the match to TRBD1 covers 7 bases. After removal of 5 bases from V and 10 bases from J, the junction contained 10 bases not matched to a gene. Per the germline V gene, CDR1 is LNHDA and CDR2 is SQIVND (reference sequence). CDR3 length equals 14 residues.

At least ten counts were recorded for this clonotype. This rearrangement joins TRBV20-1 to TRBJ2-7, with TRBD1 identical over 8 bases. The length of the CDR3 is 14 residues. V shed 6 bases, J shed 0 bases, and the junction held 7 bases outside the gene matches. Looked up from germline, CDR1 is DFQATT and CDR2 is SNEGSKA (reference sequence). CDR3 nucleotide sequence: TGCAGTGCCATAGGACAGGGTTACTCCTACGAGCAGTACTTC. This codes for CSAIGQGYSYEQYF.

This clonotype counts as large (0.1 to 1%). The chain carries TRBV7-2 and TRBJ2-5, with D tentatively TRBD1 or TRBD2 (5 bases each). CDR3 size: 14 residues. Germline V gene sequence: CDR1 SGHTA, CDR2 FQGNSA. V was pared by 6 bases and J by 0 bases, with 11 bases between. CDR3: CASSLGRHQETQYF. The CDR3 nucleotides are TGTGCCAGCAGTCTGGGACGCCACCAAGAGACCCAGTACTTC.